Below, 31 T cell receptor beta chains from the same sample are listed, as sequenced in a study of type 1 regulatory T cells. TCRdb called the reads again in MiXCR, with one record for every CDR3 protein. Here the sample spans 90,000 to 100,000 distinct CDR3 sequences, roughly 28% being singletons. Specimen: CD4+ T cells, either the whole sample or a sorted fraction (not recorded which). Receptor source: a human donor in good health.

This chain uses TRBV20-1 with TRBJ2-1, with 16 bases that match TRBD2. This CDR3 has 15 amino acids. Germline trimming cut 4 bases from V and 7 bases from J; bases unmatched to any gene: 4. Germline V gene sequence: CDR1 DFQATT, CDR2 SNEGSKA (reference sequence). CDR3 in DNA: TGCAGTGCTACCGGGACTAGCGGGAGGGGGAATGAGCAGTTCTTC. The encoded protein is CSATGTSGRGNEQFF.

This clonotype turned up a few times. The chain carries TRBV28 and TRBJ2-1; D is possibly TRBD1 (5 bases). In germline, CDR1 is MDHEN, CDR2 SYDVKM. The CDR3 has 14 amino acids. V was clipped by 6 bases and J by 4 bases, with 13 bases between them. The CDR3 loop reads CASRIPTVYNEQFF. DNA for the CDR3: TGTGCCAGCAGGATCCCGACAGTTTACAATGAGCAGTTCTTC.

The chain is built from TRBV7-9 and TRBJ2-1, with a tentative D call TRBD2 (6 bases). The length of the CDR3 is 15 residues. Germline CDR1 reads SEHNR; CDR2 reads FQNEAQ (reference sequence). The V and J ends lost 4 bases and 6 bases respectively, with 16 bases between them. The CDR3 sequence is CASSSLALPGNEQFF. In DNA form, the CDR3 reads TGTGCCAGCAGCTCACTAGCACTCCCCGGCAATGAGCAGTTCTTC.

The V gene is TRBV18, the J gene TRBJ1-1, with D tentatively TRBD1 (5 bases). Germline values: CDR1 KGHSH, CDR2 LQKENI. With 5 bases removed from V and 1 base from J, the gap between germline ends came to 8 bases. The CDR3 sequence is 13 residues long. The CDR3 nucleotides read TGTGCCAGCTCATCTCAGGGGAACACTGAAGCTTTCTTT. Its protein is CASSSQGNTEAFF.

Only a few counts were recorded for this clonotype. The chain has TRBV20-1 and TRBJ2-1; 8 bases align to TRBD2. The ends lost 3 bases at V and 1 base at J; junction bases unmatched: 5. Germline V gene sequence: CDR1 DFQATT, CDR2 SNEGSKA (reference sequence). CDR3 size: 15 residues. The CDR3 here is CSARSGSLSYNEQFF. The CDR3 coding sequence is TGCAGTGCTAGGAGCGGGAGCCTTTCCTACAATGAGCAGTTCTTC.

The CDR3 coding sequence is TGCAGTGCTAGCCGGGACAGCCGACCCCAGGTTCAGTACTTC. Protein: CSASRDSRPQVQYF. The rearrangement joins TRBV20-1 to TRBJ2-4; 7 positions match TRBD1. J was trimmed by 11 bases and V by 3 bases; bases with no gene match: 13. This CDR3 is 14 amino acids long. Germline V CDR1 and CDR2: DFQATT, SNEGSKA (reference sequence).

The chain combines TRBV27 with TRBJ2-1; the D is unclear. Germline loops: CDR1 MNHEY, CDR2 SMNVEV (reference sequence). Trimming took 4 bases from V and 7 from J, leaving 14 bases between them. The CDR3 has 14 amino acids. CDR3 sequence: CASSSPRLTNEQFF. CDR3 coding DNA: TGTGCCAGCAGTTCGCCCCGACTGACGAATGAGCAGTTCTTC.

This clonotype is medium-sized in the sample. CDR3 in DNA: TGTGCCAGCAGATCTGGGGCAGGGGCGAACACTGAAGCTTTCTTT. Its protein is CASRSGAGANTEAFF. The chain recombines TRBV27 with TRBJ1-1; D possibly corresponds to TRBD1 (6 bases). The germline gives CDR1 MNHEY, CDR2 SMNVEV (reference sequence). This CDR3 is built from 15 residues. Deletions cut 6 bases from V and 1 base from J, with 15 bases between.

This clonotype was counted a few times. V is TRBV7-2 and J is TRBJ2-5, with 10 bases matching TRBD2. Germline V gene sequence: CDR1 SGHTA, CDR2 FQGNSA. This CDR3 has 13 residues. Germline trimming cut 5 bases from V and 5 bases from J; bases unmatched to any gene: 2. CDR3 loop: CASSAGLAETQYF. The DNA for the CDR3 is TGTGCCAGCAGCGCGGGACTAGCGGAGACCCAGTACTTC. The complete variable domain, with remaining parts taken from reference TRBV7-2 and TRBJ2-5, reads GAGVSQSPSNKVTEKGKDVELRCDPISGHTALYWYRQSLGQGLEFLIYFQGNSAPDKSGLPSDRFSAERTGGSVSTLTIQRTQQEDSAVYLCASSAGLAETQYFGPGTRLLVL.

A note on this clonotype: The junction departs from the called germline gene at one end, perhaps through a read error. As DNA, the CDR3 is TGTGCCAGCAGAAAAACGCAGGGGCGTAATGGAAAACTGTTTTTT. Protein sequence: CASRKTQGRNGKLFF. V gene TRBV6-2 or TRBV6-3 combines with J gene TRBJ1-4, with a weak D call TRBD1 (6 bases). From germline, CDR1 is MNHEY and CDR2 SVGEGT. The CDR3 totals 15 residues.

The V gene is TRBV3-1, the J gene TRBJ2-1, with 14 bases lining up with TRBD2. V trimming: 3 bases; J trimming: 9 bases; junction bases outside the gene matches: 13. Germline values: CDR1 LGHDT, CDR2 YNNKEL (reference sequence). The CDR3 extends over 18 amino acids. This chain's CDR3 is CASSHGPWTSGRLLEQFF. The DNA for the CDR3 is TGTGCCAGCAGCCACGGTCCTTGGACTAGCGGGAGGTTACTTGAGCAGTTCTTC.

This CDR3 is CASSFSGGQETQYF. DNA for the CDR3: TGTGCCAGCAGCTTCAGCGGAGGCCAAGAGACCCAGTACTTC. The chain links TRBV11-2 to TRBJ2-5; TRBD2 is a possible D gene (5 bases). Trimming left V 3 bases short and J 1 base short, with 9 bases between. Germline CDR1 is SGHAT and CDR2 is FQNNGV. CDR3 size: 14 residues. Variable domain in full (rest from reference TRBV11-2 and TRBJ2-5): EAGVAQSPRYKIIEKRQSVAFWCNPISGHATLYWYQQILGQGPKLLIQFQNNGVVDDSQLPKDRFSAERLKGVDSTLKIQPAKLEDSAVYLCASSFSGGQETQYFGPGTRLLVL.

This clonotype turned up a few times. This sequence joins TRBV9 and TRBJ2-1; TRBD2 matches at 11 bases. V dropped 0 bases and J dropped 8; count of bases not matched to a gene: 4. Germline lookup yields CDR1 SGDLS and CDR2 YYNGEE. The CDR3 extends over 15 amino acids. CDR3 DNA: TGTGCCAGCAGCGTAGGGTCTAGCGGGAGGTATGAGCAGTTCTTC. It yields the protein CASSVGSSGRYEQFF.

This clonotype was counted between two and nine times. CDR3 DNA: TGCGCCACCGAGAGGGGGCGGGAGCTCGACGAGCAGTACTTC. It codes for CATERGRELDEQYF. This chain joins TRBV10-2 and TRBJ2-7; possibly TRBD1 or TRBD2 for D (7 bases each). The CDR3 spans 14 residues. Germline V gene sequence: CDR1 WSHSY, CDR2 SAAADI. Trimming cost V 10 bases and J 5 bases, with 21 bases left between them.

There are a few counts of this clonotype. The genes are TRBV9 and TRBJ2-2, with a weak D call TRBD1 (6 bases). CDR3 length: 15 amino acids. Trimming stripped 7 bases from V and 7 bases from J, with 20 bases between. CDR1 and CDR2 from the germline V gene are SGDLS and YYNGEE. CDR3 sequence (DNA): TGTGCCAGCGCGTCGGCCGGCCCGGACAGCGGGGAGCTGTTTTTT. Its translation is CASASAGPDSGELFF. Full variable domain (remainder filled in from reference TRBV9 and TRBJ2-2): DSGVTQTPKHLITATGQRVTLRCSPRSGDLSVYWYQQSLDQGLQFLIQYYNGEERAKGNILERFSAQQFPDLHSELNLSSLELGDSALYFCASASAGPDSGELFFGEGSRLTVL.

The CDR3 loop is CASSQEWDLERAFF. CDR3 in DNA: TGTGCCAGCAGCCAAGAATGGGACCTCGAAAGAGCTTTCTTT. This rearrangement joins TRBV14 to TRBJ1-1; D possibly corresponds to TRBD1 (5 bases). Per germline, CDR1 SGHDN and CDR2 FVKESK. This CDR3 has 14 residues. V lost 0 bases to trimming and J lost 10 bases, with 15 bases between them.

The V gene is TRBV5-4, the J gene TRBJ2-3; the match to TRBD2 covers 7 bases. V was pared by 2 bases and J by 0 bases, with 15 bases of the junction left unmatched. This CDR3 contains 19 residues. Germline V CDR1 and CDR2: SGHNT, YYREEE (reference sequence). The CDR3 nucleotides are TGTGCCAGCAGCTTCCGGCTAGCGGCAGTGTCAGGAAGCACAGATACGCAGTATTTT. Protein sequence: CASSFRLAAVSGSTDTQYF.

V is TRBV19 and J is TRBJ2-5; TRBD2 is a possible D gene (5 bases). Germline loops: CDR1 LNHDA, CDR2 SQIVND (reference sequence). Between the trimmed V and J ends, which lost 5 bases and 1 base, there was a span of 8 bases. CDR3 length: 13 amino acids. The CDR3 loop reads CASSLGAQETQYF. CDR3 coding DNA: TGTGCCAGTAGTTTGGGAGCCCAAGAGACCCAGTACTTC.

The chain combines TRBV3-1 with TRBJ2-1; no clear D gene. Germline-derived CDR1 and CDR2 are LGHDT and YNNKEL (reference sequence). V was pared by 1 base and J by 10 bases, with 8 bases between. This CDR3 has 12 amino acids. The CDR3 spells CASSQGLGEQFF. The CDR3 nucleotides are TGTGCCAGCAGCCAAGGCCTGGGGGAGCAGTTCTTC.

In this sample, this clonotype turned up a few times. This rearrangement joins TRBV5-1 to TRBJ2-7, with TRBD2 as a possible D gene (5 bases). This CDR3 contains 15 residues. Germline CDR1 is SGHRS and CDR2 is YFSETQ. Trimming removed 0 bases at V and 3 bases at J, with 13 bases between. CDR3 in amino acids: CASSLGPGRDYEQYF. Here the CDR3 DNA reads TGCGCCAGCAGCTTGGGACCCGGACGGGACTACGAGCAGTACTTC.

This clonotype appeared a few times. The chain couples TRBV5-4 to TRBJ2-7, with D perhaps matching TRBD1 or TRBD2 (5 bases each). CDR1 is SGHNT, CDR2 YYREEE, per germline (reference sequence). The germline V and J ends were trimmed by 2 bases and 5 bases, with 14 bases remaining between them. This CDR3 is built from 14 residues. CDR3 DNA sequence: TGTGCCAGCAGCTTTCCGGGACCTCTAGACGAGCAGTACTTC. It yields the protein CASSFPGPLDEQYF.

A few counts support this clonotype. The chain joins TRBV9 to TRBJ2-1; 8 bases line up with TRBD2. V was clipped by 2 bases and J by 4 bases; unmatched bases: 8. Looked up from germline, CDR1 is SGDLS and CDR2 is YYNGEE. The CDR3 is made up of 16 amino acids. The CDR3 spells CASSVQISGTYNEQFF. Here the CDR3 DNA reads TGTGCCAGCAGCGTCCAAATTAGCGGGACTTACAATGAGCAGTTCTTC.

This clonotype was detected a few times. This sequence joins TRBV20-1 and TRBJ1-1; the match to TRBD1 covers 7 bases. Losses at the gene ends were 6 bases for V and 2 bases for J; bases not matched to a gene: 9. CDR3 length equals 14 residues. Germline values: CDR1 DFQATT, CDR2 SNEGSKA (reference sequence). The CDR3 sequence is CSAKGTGVNTEAFF. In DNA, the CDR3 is TGCAGTGCCAAAGGAACAGGGGTCAACACTGAAGCTTTCTTT.

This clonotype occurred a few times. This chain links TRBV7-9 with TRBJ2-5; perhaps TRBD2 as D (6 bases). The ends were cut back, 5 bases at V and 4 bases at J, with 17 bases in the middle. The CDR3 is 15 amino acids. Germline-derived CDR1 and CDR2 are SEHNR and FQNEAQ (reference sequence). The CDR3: CASSRFVSSGETQYF. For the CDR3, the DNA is TGTGCCAGCAGCCGCTTTGTGAGTAGCGGAGAGACCCAGTACTTC.

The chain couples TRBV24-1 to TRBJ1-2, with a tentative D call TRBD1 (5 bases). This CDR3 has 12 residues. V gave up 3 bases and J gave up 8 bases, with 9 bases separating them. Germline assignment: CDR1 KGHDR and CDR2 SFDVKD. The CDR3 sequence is CATSDPGRGYTF. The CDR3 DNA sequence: TGTGCCACCAGTGATCCAGGGCGCGGCTACACCTTC.

Written as DNA, the CDR3 is TGTGCCAGCCGAAATCTAACAGGGGGCAAAACCTACGAGCAGTACTTC. Its protein product is CASRNLTGGKTYEQYF. The chain recombines TRBV5-6 with TRBJ2-7, with TRBD1 matching 9 bases. The CDR3 has 16 amino acids. V lost 7 bases to trimming and J lost 2 bases; unmatched junction nucleotides: 13. In germline, CDR1 is SGHDT, CDR2 YYEEEE.

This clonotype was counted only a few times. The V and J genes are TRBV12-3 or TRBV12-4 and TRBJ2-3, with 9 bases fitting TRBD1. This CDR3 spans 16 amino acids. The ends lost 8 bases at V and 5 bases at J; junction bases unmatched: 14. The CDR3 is CASRYETGQGRDTQYF. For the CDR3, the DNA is TGTGCCAGCCGATACGAGACCGGACAGGGGAGAGATACGCAGTATTTT.

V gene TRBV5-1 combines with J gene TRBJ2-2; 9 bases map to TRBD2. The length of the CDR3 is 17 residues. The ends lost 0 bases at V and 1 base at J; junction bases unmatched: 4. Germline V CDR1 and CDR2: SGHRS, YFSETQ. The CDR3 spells CASSLGAGGRNTGELFF. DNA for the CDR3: TGCGCCAGCAGCTTGGGAGCGGGAGGACGGAACACCGGGGAGCTGTTTTTT.

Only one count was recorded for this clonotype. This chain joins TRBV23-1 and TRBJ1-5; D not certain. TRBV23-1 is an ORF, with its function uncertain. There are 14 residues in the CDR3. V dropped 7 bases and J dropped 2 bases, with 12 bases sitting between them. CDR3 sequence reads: CASKNSYGNQPQHF. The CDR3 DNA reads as TGCGCCAGCAAAAATTCCTATGGCAATCAGCCCCAGCATTTT.

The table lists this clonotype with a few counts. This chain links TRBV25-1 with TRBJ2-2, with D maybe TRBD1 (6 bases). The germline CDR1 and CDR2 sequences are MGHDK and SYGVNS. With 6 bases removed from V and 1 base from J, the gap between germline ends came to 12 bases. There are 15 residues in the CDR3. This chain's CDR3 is CASRKPGQNTGELFF. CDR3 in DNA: TGTGCCAGCAGAAAACCGGGACAGAACACCGGGGAGCTGTTTTTT.

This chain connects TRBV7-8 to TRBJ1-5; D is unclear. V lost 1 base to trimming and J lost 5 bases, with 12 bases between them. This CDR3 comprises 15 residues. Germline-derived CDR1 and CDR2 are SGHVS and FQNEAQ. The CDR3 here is CASSLETGVYQPQHF. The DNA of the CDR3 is TGTGCCAGCAGCTTAGAAACTGGCGTTTATCAGCCCCAGCATTTT.